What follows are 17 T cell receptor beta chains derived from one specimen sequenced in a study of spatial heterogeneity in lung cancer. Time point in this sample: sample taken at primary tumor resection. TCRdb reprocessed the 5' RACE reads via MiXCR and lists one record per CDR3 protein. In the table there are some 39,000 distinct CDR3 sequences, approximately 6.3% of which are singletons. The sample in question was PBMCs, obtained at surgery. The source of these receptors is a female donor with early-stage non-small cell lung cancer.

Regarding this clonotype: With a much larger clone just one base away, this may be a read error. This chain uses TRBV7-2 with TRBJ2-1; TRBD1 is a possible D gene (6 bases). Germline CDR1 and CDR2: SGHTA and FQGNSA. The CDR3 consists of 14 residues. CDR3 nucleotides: TGTGCCAGCAGCCGAAAGACAGGACACAAAGAGCAGTTCTTC. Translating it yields CASSRKTGHKEQFF.

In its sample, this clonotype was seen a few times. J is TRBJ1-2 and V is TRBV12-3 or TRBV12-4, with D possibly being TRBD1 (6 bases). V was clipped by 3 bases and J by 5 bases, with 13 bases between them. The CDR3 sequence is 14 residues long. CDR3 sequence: CASSFAGRGYGYTF. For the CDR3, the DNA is TGTGCCAGCAGTTTCGCAGGGAGGGGGTATGGCTACACCTTC.

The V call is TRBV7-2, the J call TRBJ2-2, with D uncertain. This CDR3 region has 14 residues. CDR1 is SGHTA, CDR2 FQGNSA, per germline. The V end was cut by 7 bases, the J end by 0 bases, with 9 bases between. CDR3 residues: CASKIRPNTGELFF. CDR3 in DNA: TGTGCCAGCAAGATTCGACCGAACACCGGGGAGCTGTTTTTT.

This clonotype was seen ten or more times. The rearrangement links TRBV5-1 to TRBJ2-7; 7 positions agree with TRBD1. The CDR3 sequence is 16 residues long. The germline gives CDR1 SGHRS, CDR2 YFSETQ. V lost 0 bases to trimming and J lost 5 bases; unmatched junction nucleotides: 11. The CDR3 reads CASSLASTGDRDEQYF. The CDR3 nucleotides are TGCGCCAGCAGCTTGGCCTCTACAGGGGACCGCGACGAGCAGTACTTC.

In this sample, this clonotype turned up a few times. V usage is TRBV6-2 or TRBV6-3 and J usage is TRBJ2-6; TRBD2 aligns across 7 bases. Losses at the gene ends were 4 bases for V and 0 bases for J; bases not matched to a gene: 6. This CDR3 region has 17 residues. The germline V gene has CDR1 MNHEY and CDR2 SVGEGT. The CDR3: CASSSGGRSSGANVLTF. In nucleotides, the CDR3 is TGTGCCAGCAGTTCGGGAGGTCGAAGCTCTGGGGCCAACGTCCTGACTTTC.

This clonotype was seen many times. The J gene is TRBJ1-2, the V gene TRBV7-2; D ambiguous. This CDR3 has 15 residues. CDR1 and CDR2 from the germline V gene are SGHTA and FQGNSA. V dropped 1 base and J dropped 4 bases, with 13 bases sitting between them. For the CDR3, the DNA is TGTGCCAGCAGCTTAGTGCGGAGGATAAGCTATGGCTACACCTTC. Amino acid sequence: CASSLVRRISYGYTF.

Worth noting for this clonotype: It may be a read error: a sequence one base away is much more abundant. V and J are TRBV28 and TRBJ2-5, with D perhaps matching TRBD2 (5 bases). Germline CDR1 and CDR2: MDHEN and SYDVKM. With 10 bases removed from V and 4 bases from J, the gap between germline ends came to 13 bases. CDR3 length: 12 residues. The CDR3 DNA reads TGTGCCACCCCCGGAGGACGAGAGACCCAGTACTTC. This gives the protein CATPGGRETQYF.

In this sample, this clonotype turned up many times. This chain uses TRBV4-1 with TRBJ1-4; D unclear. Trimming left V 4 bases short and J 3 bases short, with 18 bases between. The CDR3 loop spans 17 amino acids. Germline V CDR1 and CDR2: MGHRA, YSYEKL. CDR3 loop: CASSPRDSGGSNEKLFF. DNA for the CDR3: TGCGCCAGCAGCCCCCGTGACTCTGGAGGATCTAATGAAAAACTGTTTTTT.

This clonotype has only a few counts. Here the CDR3 reads CASSQDQGWAKNIQYF. DNA for the CDR3: TGCGCCAGCAGCCAAGATCAGGGGTGGGCCAAAAACATTCAGTACTTC. V usage is TRBV4-3 and J usage is TRBJ2-4; a possible D gene is TRBD1 (6 bases). V lost 0 bases and J lost 1, with 10 bases in between. This CDR3 has 16 amino acids. The germline V gene has CDR1 LGHNA and CDR2 YSLEER.

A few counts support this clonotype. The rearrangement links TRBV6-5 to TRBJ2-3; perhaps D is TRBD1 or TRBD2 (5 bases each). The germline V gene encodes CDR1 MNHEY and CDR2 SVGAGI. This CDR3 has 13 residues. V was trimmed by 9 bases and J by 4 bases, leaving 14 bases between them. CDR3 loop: CARPRVRADTQYF. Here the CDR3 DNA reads TGTGCCAGACCCAGGGTGAGGGCAGATACGCAGTATTTT.

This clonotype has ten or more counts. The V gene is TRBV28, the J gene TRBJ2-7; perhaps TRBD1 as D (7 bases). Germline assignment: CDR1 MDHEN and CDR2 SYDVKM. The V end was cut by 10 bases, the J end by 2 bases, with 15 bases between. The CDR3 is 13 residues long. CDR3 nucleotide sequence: TGTGCCAACAGCAGGGGGGTCACCTACGAGCAGTACTTC. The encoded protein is CANSRGVTYEQYF. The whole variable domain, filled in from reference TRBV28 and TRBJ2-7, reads DVKVTQSSRYLVKRTGEKVFLECVQDMDHENMFWYRQDPGLGLRLIYFSYDVKMKEKGDIPEGYSVSREKKERFSLILESASTNQTSMYLCANSRGVTYEQYFGPGTRLTVT.

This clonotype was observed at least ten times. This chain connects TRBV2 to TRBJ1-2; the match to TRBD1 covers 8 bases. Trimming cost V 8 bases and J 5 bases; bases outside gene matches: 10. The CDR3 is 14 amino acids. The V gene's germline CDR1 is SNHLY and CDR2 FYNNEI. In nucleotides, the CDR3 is TGTGCCAGCTCCCCGACAGGGGCCGGATATGGCTACACCTTC. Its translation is CASSPTGAGYGYTF.

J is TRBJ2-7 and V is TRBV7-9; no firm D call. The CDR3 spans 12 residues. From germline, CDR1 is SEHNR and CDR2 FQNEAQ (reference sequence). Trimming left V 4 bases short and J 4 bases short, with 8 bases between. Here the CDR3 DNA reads TGTGCCAGCAGCTCACCTACTTACGAGCAGTACTTC. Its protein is CASSSPTYEQYF.

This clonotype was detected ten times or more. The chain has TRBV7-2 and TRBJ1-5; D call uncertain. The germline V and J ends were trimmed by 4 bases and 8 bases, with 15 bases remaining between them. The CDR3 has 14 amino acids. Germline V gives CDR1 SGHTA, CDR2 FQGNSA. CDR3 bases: TGTGCCAGCAGCTCCCCGTCGAGTAGAGAGCCCCAGCATTTT. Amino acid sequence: CASSSPSSREPQHF.

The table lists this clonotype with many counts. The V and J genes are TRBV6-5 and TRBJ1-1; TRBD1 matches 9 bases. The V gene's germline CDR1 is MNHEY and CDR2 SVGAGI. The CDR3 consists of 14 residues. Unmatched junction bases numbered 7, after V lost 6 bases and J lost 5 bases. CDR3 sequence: CASRRQGVGTEAFF. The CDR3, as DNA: TGTGCCAGCAGAAGACAGGGGGTAGGGACTGAAGCTTTCTTT.

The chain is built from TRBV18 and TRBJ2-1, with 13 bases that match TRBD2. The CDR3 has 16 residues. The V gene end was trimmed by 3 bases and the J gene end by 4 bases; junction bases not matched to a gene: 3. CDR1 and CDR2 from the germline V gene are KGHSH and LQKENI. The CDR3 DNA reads TGTGCCAGCTCACCGGCGGGACTAGCGGGGTACAATGAGCAGTTCTTC. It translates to CASSPAGLAGYNEQFF.

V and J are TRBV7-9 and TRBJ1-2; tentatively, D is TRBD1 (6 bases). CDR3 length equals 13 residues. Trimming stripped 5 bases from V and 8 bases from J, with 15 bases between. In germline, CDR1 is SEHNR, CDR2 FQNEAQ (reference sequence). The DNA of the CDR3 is TGTGCCAGCAGCCCTCGACAGGACCGGGGCTACACCTTC. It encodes CASSPRQDRGYTF.